This TCR beta chain came from a study of T cell responses to AZD1222 COVID-19 vaccine (dated by TCRdb to the early 2020s). About the investigation overall: A total of about 230 trial participants underwent TCR sequencing, of whom approximately 210 received two doses of AZD1222 and about 25 received two doses of the MenACWY control vaccine. Trial participants were enrolled into age subgroups of 18-55, 56-69 and 70-plus years, which contained roughly 150, 30 and 60 TCR-sequenced participants, respectively. Overall study results and their limits: In the small 56-69-year group, the increase in depth fell short of significance, most likely because of low power. Only five or six AZD1222 recipients were SARS-CoV-2 seropositive at baseline, limiting conclusions about previously exposed vaccinees. Spike-specific TCR breadth and depth rose significantly after two AZD1222 doses compared with day 0 and with MenACWY recipients. Because no samples from the day 14 peak response were available, repertoires could be characterized only after the peak T cell response. Most participants were white British and females outnumbered males, and the authors suggested that clonal diversity may have been underestimated. Reportedly, almost half of the unique spike-specific TCRs recognized epitopes lying outside the regions that are mutated in the B.1.351 and B.1.1.7 variants. CD4 TCRs associated with the vaccine covered the entire spike protein, and the dominant responses were in regions 160-218 and 743-854.

The sample's time point, from its label and the paper: baseline before first vaccination. In light of the paper, this sample's treatment or condition label describes: meningococcal conjugate vaccine given as trial control. Vaccinee samples came from UK trials COV001 and COV002, including a single-blind randomized controlled phase 2/3 trial of AZD1222 (ChAdOx1 nCoV-19) in healthy adults. For TCRbeta chain sequencing, PBMC samples were collected from trial participants at day 0 and at day 28 after the second dose. The CDR3 regions of human TCRbeta chains were analyzed by immunosequencing. As for the authors' bioinformatics: TCRs in the repertoires were compared against a reference library of SARS-CoV-2-specific TCRs that had been generated with the MIRA antigen-specificity platform. Breadth meant the fraction of unique TCRs that were SARS-CoV-2-associated, whereas depth meant the fraction of total T cells that were SARS-CoV-2-associated. Using the MIRA data, each spike-specific TCR was mapped to the spike region that the TCR reacts to and placed in a CD4 or CD8 class. Log10-transformed breadth and depth values were compared by one-way ANOVA with Sidak's multiple comparisons tests. The immuneACCESS repertoire file appears here via TCRdb, limited to in-frame rearrangements. These files lack a portion of the clones; in checked studies, under half of the deficit traces to unresolved V genes, and the cause of the others is not known. From that table come the V and J calls and clone size; the DNA was used to work out D and trimming. This sample lists approximately 50,000 clones; more than 80% were detected once. The biggest ten clones account for approximately 19% of the sample.

Inclusive of the bounding cysteine and phenylalanine, the CDR3 is 17 residues long. Only CDR3 DNA is held: 51 bases, read in frame from base 1. Concerning this clone: Its antigen remains undetermined. Base qualities were left out, and no much larger clone turns up one base away.

This TCR was sampled from an adult in good health. The material was peripheral blood, obtained on day 0 of MenACWY control vaccination. The chain uses TRBV23-1 and TRBJ2-7, with TRBD2 tentatively as D gene (7 bases match). TRBV23-1 is identified as an open reading frame with a role that is uncertain. The encoded CDR3 is CATAGAGYVALSYEQYF. The bases are TGCGCAACCGCGGGGGCTGGTTATGTTGCCCTTTCCTACGAGCAGTACTTC.